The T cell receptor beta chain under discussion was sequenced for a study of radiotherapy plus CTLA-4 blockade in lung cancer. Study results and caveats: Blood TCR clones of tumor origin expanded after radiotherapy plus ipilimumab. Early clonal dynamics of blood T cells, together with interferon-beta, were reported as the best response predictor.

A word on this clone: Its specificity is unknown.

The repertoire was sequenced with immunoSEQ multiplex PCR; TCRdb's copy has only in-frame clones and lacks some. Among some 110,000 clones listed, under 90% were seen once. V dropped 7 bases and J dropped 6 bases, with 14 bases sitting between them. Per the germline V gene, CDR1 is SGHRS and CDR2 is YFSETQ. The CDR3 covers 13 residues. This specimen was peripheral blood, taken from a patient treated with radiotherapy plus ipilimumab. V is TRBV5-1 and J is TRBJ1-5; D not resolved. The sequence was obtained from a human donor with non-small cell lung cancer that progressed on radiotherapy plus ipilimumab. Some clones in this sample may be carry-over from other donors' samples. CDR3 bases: TGCGCCAGCGGCCAGGAGCCGGGTCAGCCCCAGCATTTT. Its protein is CASGQEPGQPQHF.